Listed below are T cell receptor beta chains from one sample, sequenced in a study of vaccination effects on CD4 cells after COVID-19. Measured with immunoSEQ multiplex PCR; TCRdb has only the in-frame clones, and not every one. The sample contains about 79,000 clones, 60% to 80% of which appear only once. Their recognized antigens are unknown. The specimen comprised CD4+ T cells from PBMCs cultured with HCoV-229E spike peptides, sampled before COVID-19 vaccination. Receptors originate from a human donor who received a COVID-19 vaccine. Both conserved end residues are part of each CDR3. D genes are given only for firm matches. The size entry is marked missing in some rows and otherwise reads once, few, many or a size class.

J: TRBJ1-1; size: NA; V: TRBV24-1; D: NA; length: 13; CDR3: CATSDPGVTEAFF; DNA: TGTGCCACCAGTGATCCGGGTGTCACTGAAGCTTTCTTT
J: TRBJ2-2; size: NA; V: TRBV18; D: NA; length: 15; CDR3: CASSPRQADTGELFF; DNA: TGTGCCAGCTCACCGCGGCAGGCCGACACCGGGGAGCTGTTTTTT
J: TRBJ2-2; size: few; V: TRBV7-2; D: TRBD2; length: 16; CDR3: CASSLFSGDSNGELFF; DNA: TGTGCCAGCAGCCTATTTAGCGGGGATTCAAACGGGGAGCTGTTTTTT
J: TRBJ1-2; size: NA; V: TRBV20-1; D: NA; length: 11; CDR3: CSAPLGGFYTF; DNA: TGCAGTGCCCCCCTCGGCGGGTTTTACACCTTC
J: TRBJ1-3; size: NA; V: TRBV28; D: NA; length: 15; CDR3: CASTPTSSSGNTIYF; DNA: TGTGCCAGCACCCCCACCTCGAGCTCTGGAAACACCATATATTTT
J: TRBJ1-1; size: few; V: TRBV24-1; D: NA; length: 13; CDR3: CATSPQGGTEAFF; DNA: TGTGCCACCAGTCCTCAGGGAGGAACTGAAGCTTTCTTT
J: TRBJ1-3; size: few; V: TRBV10-3; D: NA; length: 14; CDR3: CAISEYVSGNTIYF; DNA: TGTGCCATCAGTGAGTATGTCTCTGGAAACACCATATATTTT
J: TRBJ1-1; size: few; V: TRBV5-1; D: NA; length: 14; CDR3: CASSLVRENTEAFF; DNA: TGCGCCAGCAGCTTGGTACGGGAGAACACTGAAGCTTTCTTT
J: TRBJ2-1; size: NA; V: TRBV19; D: NA; length: 11; CDR3: CASSIRTRQFF; DNA: TGTGCCAGTAGTATCAGGACACGTCAGTTCTTC
J: TRBJ2-1; size: NA; V: TRBV18; D: TRBD2; length: 15; CDR3: CASQGLAGVNNEQFF; DNA: TGTGCCAGCCAGGGACTAGCGGGGGTGAACAATGAGCAGTTCTTC
J: TRBJ1-2; size: NA; V: TRBV7-2; D: NA; length: 14; CDR3: CASSLKDTRWGYTF; DNA: TGTGCCAGCAGCTTAAAGGACACTCGCTGGGGCTACACCTTC
J: TRBJ1-1; size: few; V: TRBV5-1; D: NA; length: 15; CDR3: CASSLQGPGTTEAFF; DNA: TGCGCCAGCAGCTTGCAAGGTCCAGGGACCACTGAAGCTTTCTTT
J: TRBJ2-5; size: once; V: TRBV11-1; D: NA; length: 14; CDR3: CASSLSAREQTQYF; DNA: TGTGCCAGCAGCTTAAGCGCCAGGGAGCAGACCCAGTACTTC
J: TRBJ1-5; size: medium-sized; V: TRBV25-1; D: NA; length: 12; CDR3: CASSRGYQPQHF; DNA: TGTGCCAGCAGTCGCGGGTATCAGCCCCAGCATTTT
J: TRBJ2-4; size: NA; V: TRBV10-3; D: TRBD1; length: 14; CDR3: CAISRDRGENIQYF; DNA: TGTGCCATCAGCCGGGACAGGGGGGAAAACATTCAGTACTTC
J: TRBJ2-6; size: NA; V: TRBV7-7; D: NA; length: 21; CDR3: CASSPRAGRKARSSGANVLTF; DNA: TGTGCCAGCAGCCCCCGCGCAGGGCGGAAAGCACGATCCTCTGGGGCCAACGTCCTGACTTTC
J: TRBJ2-5; size: few; V: TRBV5-4; D: NA; length: 13; CDR3: CASSLDRQETQYF; DNA: TGTGCCAGCAGCTTAGACCGCCAAGAGACCCAGTACTTC
J: TRBJ2-5; size: NA; V: TRBV24-1; D: TRBD1; length: 13; CDR3: CATRDRGRETQYF; DNA: TGTGCCACCAGGGACAGGGGGCGTGAGACCCAGTACTTC
J: TRBJ2-1; size: NA; V: TRBV7-2; D: TRBD1; length: 17; CDR3: CASSLVGGTGEYNEQFF; DNA: TGTGCCAGCAGCTTAGTCGGTGGGACAGGTGAATACAATGAGCAGTTCTTC
J: TRBJ1-1; size: NA; V: TRBV10-3; D: TRBD1; length: 14; CDR3: CAISGLGGPTEAFF; DNA: TGTGCCATCAGTGGTTTAGGGGGCCCCACTGAAGCTTTCTTT
J: TRBJ2-4; size: NA; V: TRBV2; D: TRBD1; length: 14; CDR3: CASSDQGGSNIQYF; DNA: TGTGCCAGCAGTGATCAAGGGGGCTCGAACATTCAGTACTTC
J: TRBJ2-3; size: NA; V: TRBV7-2; D: TRBD2; length: 16; CDR3: CASSPGGLAGIDTQYF; DNA: TGTGCCAGCAGCCCGGGGGGGCTAGCGGGGATAGATACGCAGTATTTT
J: TRBJ2-2; size: NA; V: TRBV5-4; D: NA; length: 12; CDR3: CASSIHTGELFF; DNA: TGTGCCAGCAGTATTCACACCGGGGAGCTGTTTTTT
J: TRBJ2-1; size: few; V: TRBV4-1; D: NA; length: 12; CDR3: CASSHLGGEQFF; DNA: TGCGCCAGCAGCCACTTGGGGGGTGAGCAGTTCTTC
J: TRBJ1-2; size: NA; V: TRBV2; D: NA; length: 14; CDR3: CASSVLWGDSGYTF; DNA: TGTGCCAGCAGTGTTTTGTGGGGGGATAGTGGCTACACCTTC
J: TRBJ1-1; size: NA; V: TRBV3-1/TRBV3-2; D: NA; length: 12; CDR3: CASSQLNTEAFF; DNA: TGTGCCAGCAGCCAATTGAACACTGAAGCTTTCTTT
J: TRBJ2-2; size: few; V: TRBV24-1; D: NA; length: 15; CDR3: CATSDGGAETGELFF; DNA: TGTGCCACCAGTGATGGGGGGGCGGAGACCGGGGAGCTGTTTTTT
J: TRBJ1-1; size: few; V: TRBV30; D: NA; length: 14; CDR3: CAWVRRIQDTEAFF; DNA: TGTGCCTGGGTTCGCCGCATACAGGACACTGAAGCTTTCTTT
J: TRBJ2-3; size: NA; V: TRBV7-9; D: TRBD1; length: 15; CDR3: CASSPGDRETDTQYF; DNA: TGTGCCAGCAGCCCGGGGGACAGGGAGACGGATACGCAGTATTTT
J: TRBJ1-5; size: NA; V: TRBV19; D: NA; length: 13; CDR3: CASSVNSNQPQHF; DNA: TGTGCCAGTAGTGTTAATAGCAATCAGCCCCAGCATTTT
J: TRBJ2-1; size: NA; V: TRBV5-1; D: NA; length: 15; CDR3: CASSNGASGMDEQFF; DNA: TGCGCCAGCAGCAACGGGGCCTCGGGGATGGATGAGCAGTTCTTC
J: TRBJ1-5; size: NA; V: TRBV5-1; D: NA; length: 15; CDR3: CASSFGTDSNQPQHF; DNA: TGCGCCAGCAGCTTTGGGACGGATAGCAATCAGCCCCAGCATTTT
J: TRBJ1-2; size: NA; V: TRBV10-2; D: NA; length: 14; CDR3: CASSLGTVNYGYTF; DNA: TGCGCCAGCAGCCTGGGAACAGTTAACTATGGCTACACCTTC
J: TRBJ2-2; size: few; V: TRBV2; D: TRBD1; length: 14; CDR3: CASVRDRGTGELFF; DNA: TGTGCCAGCGTACGGGACAGGGGAACCGGGGAGCTGTTTTTT
J: TRBJ1-2; size: NA; V: TRBV28; D: NA; length: 17; CDR3: CASSPIDRGRANYGYTF; DNA: TGTGCCAGCAGTCCGATTGATCGGGGTAGAGCTAACTATGGCTACACCTTC
J: TRBJ1-2; size: once; V: TRBV19; D: NA; length: 12; CDR3: CASLKGDYGYTF; DNA: TGTGCCAGTCTGAAGGGGGACTATGGCTACACCTTC
J: TRBJ2-1; size: NA; V: TRBV14; D: NA; length: 18; CDR3: CASSQLGGGGQVRNEQFF; DNA: TGTGCCAGCAGCCAACTGGGGGGCGGTGGGCAAGTCAGGAATGAGCAGTTCTTC
J: TRBJ1-3; size: NA; V: TRBV7-2; D: NA; length: 15; CDR3: CASSLGTFSGNTIYF; DNA: TGTGCCAGCAGCTTAGGAACCTTCTCTGGAAACACCATATATTTT
J: TRBJ1-5; size: NA; V: TRBV4-3; D: NA; length: 13; CDR3: CASSQEEAKPQHF; DNA: TGCGCCAGCAGCCAAGAGGAGGCGAAGCCCCAGCATTTT
J: TRBJ1-6; size: NA; V: TRBV5-5; D: NA; length: 15; CDR3: CASSFGSPPNSPLHF; DNA: TGTGCCAGCAGCTTTGGCAGCCCCCCGAATTCACCCCTCCACTTT
J: TRBJ1-6; size: NA; V: TRBV4-1; D: NA; length: 18; CDR3: CASSQDGLPFSYNSPLHF; DNA: TGCGCCAGCAGCCAAGATGGTTTGCCCTTCTCCTATAATTCACCCCTCCACTTT
J: TRBJ2-3; size: few; V: TRBV20-1; D: NA; length: 10; CDR3: CSDPSDTQYF; DNA: TGCAGTGACCCTTCAGATACGCAGTATTTT
J: TRBJ1-5; size: NA; V: TRBV12-5; D: NA; length: 13; CDR3: CASGLTERQPQHF; DNA: TGTGCTAGTGGCCTAACGGAGCGACAGCCCCAGCATTTT
J: TRBJ1-1; size: few; V: TRBV4-2; D: NA; length: 14; CDR3: CASSRGNQNTEAFF; DNA: TGTGCCAGCAGCCGAGGTAATCAGAACACTGAAGCTTTCTTT
J: TRBJ2-3; size: NA; V: TRBV5-1; D: NA; length: 13; CDR3: CASSLDTGNTQYF; DNA: TGCGCCAGCAGCTTGGATACCGGGAATACGCAGTATTTT
J: TRBJ1-4; size: NA; V: TRBV7-9; D: TRBD1; length: 14; CDR3: CASNQGQGWEKLFF; DNA: TGTGCCAGCAACCAGGGACAGGGTTGGGAAAAACTGTTTTTT
J: TRBJ1-3; size: few; V: TRBV7-3; D: NA; length: 14; CDR3: CASSRDPNGNTIYF; DNA: TGTGCCAGCAGCCGAGACCCGAATGGAAACACCATATATTTT
J: TRBJ1-1; size: NA; V: TRBV5-8; D: NA; length: 12; CDR3: CASRGRGIEAFF; DNA: TGTGCCAGCAGGGGACGGGGGATTGAAGCTTTCTTT
J: TRBJ2-5; size: NA; V: TRBV5-1; D: NA; length: 16; CDR3: CASSSQLLAPQETQYF; DNA: TGCGCCAGCAGCTCCCAACTACTAGCCCCCCAAGAGACCCAGTACTTC
J: TRBJ2-2; size: NA; V: TRBV19; D: TRBD2; length: 15; CDR3: CASRDSGGATGELFF; DNA: TGTGCCAGTAGGGATAGCGGGGGGGCAACCGGGGAGCTGTTTTTT
J: TRBJ1-1; size: NA; V: TRBV12-3/TRBV12-4; D: NA; length: 13; CDR3: CATGREGNTEAFF; DNA: TGTGCCACAGGCAGGGAAGGAAATACTGAAGCTTTCTTT
J: TRBJ2-5; size: once; V: TRBV24-1; D: NA; length: 14; CDR3: CATSIKVFKETQYF; DNA: TGTGCCACCAGTATTAAGGTTTTTAAGGAGACCCAGTACTTC
J: TRBJ1-1; size: NA; V: TRBV15; D: NA; length: 14; CDR3: CATSRSGGSREAFF; DNA: TGTGCCACCAGCAGATCGGGCGGATCCCGGGAAGCTTTCTTT
J: TRBJ2-5; size: NA; V: TRBV11-2; D: NA; length: 16; CDR3: CASSLVVFPRGETQYF; DNA: TGTGCCAGCAGCTTAGTCGTCTTCCCCCGCGGAGAGACCCAGTACTTC
J: TRBJ2-2; size: once; V: TRBV15; D: NA; length: 14; CDR3: CATSRGQSTGELFF; DNA: TGTGCCACCAGCAGAGGACAGAGCACCGGGGAGCTGTTTTTT